These 21 T cell receptor beta chains were sequenced from one sample in a study of identical twins. Via MiXCR, TCRdb re-called the 5' RACE reads, giving one row per CDR3 protein. In the table there are roughly 540,000 distinct CDR3 sequences, approximately 22% of which are singletons. These same data were also listed under a study on T cells expressing NK-cell markers.

The sequenced sample consisted of CD4+ T cells sorted from blood. These receptors were obtained from a woman aged 18-29 years in good health.

This clonotype was recorded a few times. The chain carries TRBV3-1 and TRBJ2-1; 10 nucleotides align to TRBD2. V lost 4 bases to trimming and J lost 5 bases; unmatched junction nucleotides: 2. Germline CDR1 LGHDT, CDR2 YNNKEL (reference sequence). This CDR3 is built from 14 residues. The CDR3 sequence is CASSRGLADNEQFF. Written as DNA, the CDR3 is TGTGCCAGCAGCCGAGGACTAGCGGACAATGAGCAGTTCTTC.

This clonotype was observed a few times. The chain uses TRBV6-5 and TRBJ2-2; no firm D call. V lost 0 bases and J 5 bases, leaving 4 bases between the germline ends. CDR3 length: 13 residues. Germline values: CDR1 MNHEY, CDR2 SVGAGI. The CDR3: CASSYSGTGELFF. As DNA, the CDR3 is TGTGCCAGCAGTTACTCCGGGACCGGGGAGCTGTTTTTT.

At least ten counts were recorded for this clonotype. The genes are TRBV20-1 and TRBJ2-5; tentatively, D is TRBD1 (6 bases). The length of the CDR3 is 12 residues. In germline, CDR1 is DFQATT, CDR2 SNEGSKA (reference sequence). V lost 4 bases to trimming and J lost 2 bases, with 8 bases between them. CDR3: CSAIRGQETQYF. The CDR3 coding sequence is TGCAGTGCTATCAGGGGTCAAGAGACCCAGTACTTC.

This clonotype was detected a few times. The V and J genes are TRBV10-3 and TRBJ1-4; 7 nucleotides match TRBD1. CDR3 length: 13 residues. J gave up 6 bases and V 3 bases, and 1 base lay outside the gene matches. Looked up from germline, CDR1 is ENHRY and CDR2 is SYGVKD. This CDR3 is CAISEGGDEKLFF. The CDR3 DNA reads as TGTGCCATCAGTGAAGGGGGCGATGAAAAACTGTTTTTT.

This rearrangement joins TRBV6-2 or TRBV6-3 to TRBJ2-1; TRBD2 matches 7 bases. The V gene's germline CDR1 is MNHEY and CDR2 SVGEGT. After removal of 0 bases from V and 3 bases from J, the junction contained 2 bases not matched to a gene. The CDR3 totals 15 residues. The CDR3 DNA follows: TGTGCCAGCAGTTACTCGGGAGGGGTCTACAATGAGCAGTTCTTC. Translating it yields CASSYSGGVYNEQFF.

The chain employs TRBV20-1 and TRBJ2-1, with D tentatively TRBD2 (5 bases). The CDR3 spans 16 residues. The germline gives CDR1 DFQATT, CDR2 SNEGSKA (reference sequence). V shed 0 bases and J shed 7 bases, with 19 bases lying between them. The CDR3 bases are TGCAGTGCTAGAGATCCTACTAGGCAACGAGAGAATGAGCAGTTCTTC. Translating gives CSARDPTRQRENEQFF.

This clonotype was counted a few times. The chain employs TRBV20-1 and TRBJ1-3; D is unresolved. With 4 bases removed from V and 0 bases from J, the gap between germline ends came to 4 bases. CDR1 DFQATT and CDR2 SNEGSKA come from the germline V gene (reference sequence). The CDR3 is 12 residues long. The CDR3 sequence: CSAKVSGNTIYF. Written as DNA, the CDR3 is TGCAGTGCTAAGGTCTCTGGAAACACCATATATTTT.

This clonotype appeared a few times. The V gene is TRBV10-3, the J gene TRBJ2-7, with 7 bases aligning to TRBD2. V lost 0 bases to trimming and J lost 7 bases; unmatched junction nucleotides: 6. This CDR3 spans 14 amino acids. Germline V lookup: CDR1 ENHRY, CDR2 SYGVKD. The CDR3 DNA sequence: TGTGCCATCAGTGAGTCGAGTGCGCGGGGGGAGCAGTACTTC. Amino acid sequence: CAISESSARGEQYF.

This clonotype was recorded at least ten times. The chain uses TRBV12-3 or TRBV12-4 and TRBJ2-5; D is possibly TRBD2 (6 bases). V lost 5 bases, J lost 4 bases, and 11 bases lay in between. The CDR3 extends over 13 amino acids. The CDR3 reads CASSHGRGETQYF. For the CDR3, the DNA is TGTGCCAGCAGTCACGGGAGAGGAGAGACCCAGTACTTC.

Only a few counts were recorded for this clonotype. This chain joins TRBV6-5 and TRBJ2-7; D unresolved. V lost 0 bases and J lost 3, with 12 bases in between. The CDR3 consists of 15 residues. Germline V lookup: CDR1 MNHEY, CDR2 SVGAGI. CDR3 in amino acids: CASSYSITPVYEQYF. CDR3 sequence (DNA): TGTGCCAGCAGTTACTCGATCACCCCCGTCTACGAGCAGTACTTC.

This clonotype has just a few counts. This chain links TRBV10-3 with TRBJ2-5; D might be TRBD2 (6 bases). The germline gives CDR1 ENHRY, CDR2 SYGVKD. This CDR3 comprises 13 residues. V was shortened by 6 bases and J by 2 bases, with 10 bases between the two germline ends. The CDR3 sequence: CAISPGGQETQYF. The CDR3 DNA is TGTGCCATCAGCCCCGGAGGGCAAGAGACCCAGTACTTC.

The genes are TRBV28 and TRBJ1-6; D may be TRBD1 (5 bases). V lost 7 bases, J lost 10 bases, and 14 bases lay in between. Germline V CDR1 and CDR2: MDHEN, SYDVKM. The CDR3 totals 13 residues. DNA of the CDR3: TGTGCCAGCAAGGGGCCTCCAGGATCACCCCTCCACTTT. Translation: CASKGPPGSPLHF. Looking up the rest from reference TRBV28 and TRBJ1-6 gives the full variable domain: DVKVTQSSRYLVKRTGEKVFLECVQDMDHENMFWYRQDPGLGLRLIYFSYDVKMKEKGDIPEGYSVSREKKERFSLILESASTNQTSMYLCASKGPPGSPLHFGNGTRLTVT.

The chain links TRBV10-3 to TRBJ2-7; D perhaps matches TRBD2 (7 bases). This CDR3 region has 14 residues. V lost 3 bases and J lost 7, with 16 bases in between. Looked up from germline, CDR1 is ENHRY and CDR2 is SYGVKD. The CDR3 coding sequence is TGTGCCATCAGTGACTCCCCCGAGGGGGGGGAGCAGTACTTC. Translating gives CAISDSPEGGEQYF.

This clonotype was counted a few times. The chain uses TRBV6-1 and TRBJ2-6, with 8 bases aligning to TRBD2. Germline V CDR1 and CDR2: MNHNS, SASEGT. This CDR3 has 18 amino acids. J gave up 0 bases and V 6 bases, and 10 bases lay outside the gene matches. This CDR3 reads CASRPPGGDRSGANVLTF. Written as DNA, the CDR3 is TGTGCCAGCAGACCACCCGGGGGGGATCGCTCTGGGGCCAACGTCCTGACTTTC.

This clonotype was counted between two and nine times. The chain has TRBV20-1 and TRBJ2-7; tentatively, D is TRBD1 or TRBD2 (7 bases each). Trimming removed 3 bases at V and 5 bases at J, with 23 bases between. The CDR3 is 16 residues long. CDR1 DFQATT and CDR2 SNEGSKA come from the germline V gene (reference sequence). CDR3 nucleotides: TGCAGTGCTAGCACACAGGGGAGGGTTCTCCCCCACGAGCAGTACTTC. This sequence encodes CSASTQGRVLPHEQYF.

The chain links TRBV12-3 or TRBV12-4 to TRBJ1-5; D possibly corresponds to TRBD1 (6 bases). This CDR3 comprises 14 residues. V was shortened by 7 bases and J by 4 bases, with 14 bases between the two germline ends. CDR3 sequence reads: CASKPTGLNQPQHF. CDR3 nucleotide sequence: TGTGCCAGCAAACCGACAGGTTTAAATCAGCCCCAGCATTTT.

The J gene is TRBJ2-1, the V gene TRBV20-1; 10 bases fit TRBD2. The CDR3 runs to 15 residues. Germline values: CDR1 DFQATT, CDR2 SNEGSKA (reference sequence). V was pared by 5 bases and J by 8 bases, with 12 bases of the junction left unmatched. The CDR3 DNA sequence: TGCAGTGCTTGGGGGAGGCTAGCGGGAGTCGATGAGCAGTTCTTC. Translated: CSAWGRLAGVDEQFF.

This clonotype was seen a few times. This rearrangement joins TRBV25-1 to TRBJ2-3; D not resolved. The CDR3 totals 14 residues. Germline CDR1 reads MGHDK; CDR2 reads SYGVNS. V gave up 2 bases and J gave up 1 base, with 7 bases separating them. CDR3 sequence: CASSEASRTDTQYF. As DNA, the CDR3 is TGTGCCAGCAGTGAAGCTAGTCGCACAGATACGCAGTATTTT.

This clonotype was seen a handful of times. The rearrangement uses TRBV20-1 and TRBJ2-5; D might be TRBD1 (6 bases). V shed 5 bases and J shed 7 bases, with 20 bases lying between them. Germline lookup yields CDR1 DFQATT and CDR2 SNEGSKA (reference sequence). This CDR3 region has 14 residues. The CDR3 is CSAPFSRGERTQYF. In nucleotides, the CDR3 is TGCAGTGCTCCGTTTTCCAGGGGCGAACGGACCCAGTACTTC.

This clonotype was seen more than once but under ten times. The chain is built from TRBV12-3 or TRBV12-4 and TRBJ2-1, with no clear D. The CDR3 consists of 17 residues. The V end lost 5 bases, the J end lost 1 base, and 18 bases lay between the germline ends. For the CDR3, the DNA is TGTGCCAGCAGTCTCGGGCCCCTCTTCGGGTCCTACAATGAGCAGTTCTTC. Translating it yields CASSLGPLFGSYNEQFF.

This clonotype came up a few times. The V and J genes are TRBV20-1 and TRBJ2-1; TRBD2 agrees at 8 bases. Germline loops: CDR1 DFQATT, CDR2 SNEGSKA (reference sequence). Losses at the gene ends were 3 bases for V and 8 bases for J; bases not matched to a gene: 6. This CDR3 is 13 amino acids long. The CDR3 region has the DNA TGCAGTGCTAGTCCCGGGGGGGGGCATGAGCAGTTCTTC. Translation: CSASPGGGHEQFF.